The entry below gives a single TCR beta chain sequence along with its context. The RNA, about 0.45 to 1 ug, was put through reverse transcription using random hexamers. TCRdb recomputed calls from the immunoSEQ multiplex PCR reads with MiXCR, one row per CDR3 protein. The sample lists under 110,000 distinct CDR3 sequences, approximately 94% occurring once. The authors negatively isolated CD8+ and CD4+ T cells and FACS-enriched TEMRA cells. Per germline, CDR1 SGHDT and CDR2 YYEEEE. This CDR3 region has 16 residues. V trimming: 4 bases; J trimming: 0 bases; junction bases outside the gene matches: 7. The data belong to a study of CD8 T cells in Susac syndrome.

Specimen: CD8+ T cells from PBMCs. V gene TRBV5-6 combines with J gene TRBJ2-3; 8 bases agree with TRBD1. The receptor was isolated from a human donor with Susac syndrome. The CDR3, as DNA: TGTGCCAGCAGCAGTCGGACAGGGACTAGCACAGATACGCAGTATTTT. Translated, it gives CASSSRTGTSTDTQYF. The entire variable domain, with the rest obtained from reference TRBV5-6 and TRBJ2-3, is as follows: DAGVTQSPTHLIKTRGQQVTLRCSPKSGHDTVSWYQQALGQGPQFIFQYYEEEERQRGNFPDRFSGHQFPNYSSELNVNALLLGDSALYLCASSSRTGTSTDTQYFGPGTRLTVL.